Following are 11 T cell receptor beta chains from one sample sequenced in a study of shared clonotypes between healthy human individuals. CD8 cells regarded as naive lacked CD45RO, were positively chosen for CCR7, and omitted terminally differentiated effector memory CD45RA+ cells. Libraries were prepared by immunoSEQ multiplex PCR; TCRdb keeps only in-frame clonotypes and omits some of them. Here the sample spans approximately 2,200,000 clones, under 95% being singletons. What was sequenced was naive CD8+ T cells from PBMCs. These TCRs come from a man between 18 and 29 years old in good health. Some clones in this sample may be carry-over from other donors' samples.

This clone appeared a single time. The CDR3 DNA is TGCGCCAGCAGCCCGGGCGGACTAGCGGGAGCCATCTACAATGAGCAGTTCTTC. Translating it yields CASSPGGLAGAIYNEQFF. The chain is built from TRBV4-1 and TRBJ2-1; 13 bases fit TRBD2. Trimming cost V 4 bases and J 3 bases; bases outside gene matches: 9. CDR1 is MGHRA and CDR2 is YSYEKL in the germline V gene. This CDR3 spans 18 amino acids.

The V call is TRBV12-1, the J call TRBJ2-7; the table calls TRBD1, which could not be checked here. TRBV12-1 is classified as a pseudogene. This CDR3 region has 15 residues. The CDR3 sequence: CASSFARTGSYEQYF. In DNA form, the CDR3 reads TGTGCCAGCAGCTTTGCTCGGACAGGGTCGTACGAGCAGTACTTC.

The rearrangement uses TRBV4-2 and TRBJ2-1; D remains unclear. The V and J ends lost 0 bases and 3 bases respectively, with 15 bases between them. This CDR3 is built from 17 residues. Germline V gene lookup returns CDR1 LGHNA and CDR2 YNFKEQ. The CDR3 nucleotides read TGTGCCAGCAGCCAAGATTTTTGGGGTATATTCTACAATGAGCAGTTCTTC. Translated, it gives CASSQDFWGIFYNEQFF.

J is TRBJ2-1 and V is TRBV5-6; D might be TRBD2 (6 bases). This CDR3 contains 15 residues. Trimming pared 6 bases from V and 0 bases from J, leaving 13 bases between. Germline CDR1 reads SGHDT; CDR2 reads YYEEEE. Here the CDR3 reads CASMQTRVSYNEQFF. In DNA, the CDR3 is TGTGCCAGCATGCAGACTAGAGTCTCCTACAATGAGCAGTTCTTC.

This clone appeared once. V gene TRBV28 combines with J gene TRBJ2-7; D unclear. This CDR3 region has 14 residues. Looked up from germline, CDR1 is MDHEN and CDR2 is SYDVKM. Between the trimmed V and J ends, which lost 6 bases and 5 bases, there was a span of 17 bases. In DNA, the CDR3 is TGTGCCAGCAGCCCCGTACGACCGGGTCACGAGCAGTACTTC. Encoded protein: CASSPVRPGHEQYF.

A single count supports this clone. The chain employs TRBV19 and TRBJ1-1; 8 nucleotides agree with TRBD1. Germline-derived CDR1 and CDR2 are LNHDA and SQIVND (reference sequence). The CDR3 is 15 amino acids. V dropped 6 bases and J dropped 1; count of bases not matched to a gene: 7. The DNA of the CDR3 is TGTGCCAGTAGCCCGGACAGGGCCACGAACACTGAAGCTTTCTTT. It yields the protein CASSPDRATNTEAFF.

This chain links TRBV4-3 with TRBJ2-2; D uncertain. Germline assignment: CDR1 LGHNA and CDR2 YSLEER. The CDR3 covers 15 residues. V lost 2 bases to trimming and J lost 0 bases, with 7 bases between them. The CDR3 protein is CASSQKPANTGELFF. In DNA, the CDR3 is TGCGCCAGCAGCCAAAAACCAGCGAACACCGGGGAGCTGTTTTTT.

This clone was detected only a few times. CDR3 bases: TGTGCCAGCATCGGCGACGGTGGCTACACCTTC. Translation gives CASIGDGGYTF. The chain links TRBV27 to TRBJ1-2; D remains ambiguous. Trimming removed 7 bases at V and 7 bases at J, with 10 bases between. In germline, CDR1 is MNHEY, CDR2 SMNVEV (reference sequence). CDR3 length: 11 amino acids.

This clone has only one observation. V usage is TRBV19 and J usage is TRBJ1-1; D is undetermined. V dropped 0 bases and J dropped 7 bases, with 18 bases sitting between them. Germline V gives CDR1 LNHDA, CDR2 SQIVND (reference sequence). This CDR3 region has 16 residues. The CDR3 sequence: CASSIDPWSPVSEAFF. The DNA for the CDR3 is TGTGCCAGTAGTATAGATCCCTGGTCTCCGGTAAGTGAAGCTTTCTTT.

V gene TRBV9 combines with J gene TRBJ1-5; 7 nucleotides align to TRBD1. This CDR3 contains 14 residues. J lost 7 bases, V lost 4 bases, and 8 bases had no gene match. Germline CDR1 and CDR2: SGDLS and YYNGEE. CDR3 sequence reads: CASSLSGGPQPQHF. CDR3 in DNA: TGTGCCAGCAGCCTCTCAGGGGGGCCCCAGCCCCAGCATTTT.

This clone came up once. The gene calls are TRBV5-1 and TRBJ2-7; 8 nucleotides align to TRBD1. Germline CDR1 and CDR2: SGHRS and YFSETQ. The ends lost 4 bases at V and 0 bases at J; junction bases unmatched: 6. The CDR3 is made up of 15 amino acids. CDR3 protein: CASSTGDRPSYEQYF. CDR3 DNA: TGCGCCAGCAGCACGGGGGACAGGCCCTCCTACGAGCAGTACTTC.